This T cell receptor (beta chain) was documented in a study of blood T cells in healthy people across ages. Study-level results: Long-lived donors had more naive CD4+ cells and higher diversity than aged donors. Naive T cell percentage showed a strong correlation with the diversity of TCR beta. Investigators viewed diversity estimates from one million T cells as underestimates, the study reported. Leaving the PBMCs unsorted stopped any conclusive comparison of naive versus antigen-experienced cells.

The germline CDR1 and CDR2 sequences are SGHVS and FNYEAQ. This CDR3 has 16 amino acids. This clonotype showed up just a few times. Its specificity is unknown. With a J-beta primer mix and a sample-barcoded 5' primer, a second PCR ran roughly 6 to 12 cycles. One entry per CDR3 protein, called by TCRdb with MiXCR from the 5' RACE reads. Of 1.5 million to 2 million distinct CDR3 sequences listed, roughly two fifths were seen once; the top ten hold under 30%. What was sequenced was blood. The chain links TRBV7-6 to TRBJ2-5; tentatively, D is TRBD1 (6 bases). The tail of the sequence fits TRBJ2-7 better, so the J call may be wrong. This receptor was identified in a human donor in good health. Here the CDR3 DNA reads TGTGCCAGCAGCTTATATTTTGGGGCAGGGGTTGGCGAGCAGTACTTC. Amino acid sequence: CASSLYFGAGVGEQYF.